The entry below describes one T cell receptor beta chain. This PCR relied on a set of 60 Vbeta primers and 13 Jbeta primers. TCRdb's table, derived via immunoSEQ multiplex PCR, lists solely in-frame clones and lacks some. The table includes 150,000 to 200,000 clones, roughly 79% detected once. The entry originates in a study of cytomegalovirus exposure and HLA in healthy donors. This CDR3 contains 14 residues. Trimming removed 6 bases at V and 5 bases at J, with 13 bases between. CDR1 is MNHNY, CDR2 SVGAGI, per germline (reference sequence). The V and J genes are TRBV6-6 and TRBJ2-2; D possibly corresponds to TRBD2 (5 bases). The sequence came from a man aged 40-55 years in good health and CMV-seropositive. Sequenced sample: PBMCs. This CDR3 reads CASRPDYTTGELFF. For the CDR3, the DNA is TGTGCCAGCAGGCCCGACTACACGACCGGGGAGCTGTTTTTT.